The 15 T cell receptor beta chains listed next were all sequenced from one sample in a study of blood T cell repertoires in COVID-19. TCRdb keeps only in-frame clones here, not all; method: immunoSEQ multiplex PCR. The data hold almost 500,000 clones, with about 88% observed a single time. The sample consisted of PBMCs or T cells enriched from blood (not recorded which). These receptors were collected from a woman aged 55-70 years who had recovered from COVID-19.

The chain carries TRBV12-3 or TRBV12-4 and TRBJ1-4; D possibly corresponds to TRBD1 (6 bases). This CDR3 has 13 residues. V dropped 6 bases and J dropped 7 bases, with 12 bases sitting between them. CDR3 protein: CASRPAGAEKLFF. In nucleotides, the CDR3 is TGTGCCAGCAGACCCGCAGGGGCTGAAAAACTGTTTTTT.

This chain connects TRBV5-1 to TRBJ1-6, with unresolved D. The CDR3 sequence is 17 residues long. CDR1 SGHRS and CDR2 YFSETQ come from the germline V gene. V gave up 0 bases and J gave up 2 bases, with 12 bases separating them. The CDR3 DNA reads TGCGCCAGCAGCTTGGCCGGGGTAGTCACCTATAATTCACCCCTCCACTTT. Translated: CASSLAGVVTYNSPLHF. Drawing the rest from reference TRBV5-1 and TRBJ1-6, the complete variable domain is KAGVTQTPRYLIKTRGQQVTLSCSPISGHRSVSWYQQTPGQGLQFLFEYFSETQRNKGNFPGRFSGRQFSNSRSEMNVSTLELGDSALYLCASSLAGVVTYNSPLHFGNGTRLTVT.

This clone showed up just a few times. The CDR3 protein is CASSRGADSSYEQYF. CDR3 in DNA: TGTGCCAGCAGTCGGGGGGCGGATAGCTCCTACGAGCAGTACTTC. The chain carries TRBV5-4 and TRBJ2-7; possible D gene TRBD2, 7 bases. This CDR3 contains 15 residues. Germline V CDR1 and CDR2: SGHNT, YYREEE (reference sequence). Trimming stripped 5 bases from V and 0 bases from J, with 15 bases between.

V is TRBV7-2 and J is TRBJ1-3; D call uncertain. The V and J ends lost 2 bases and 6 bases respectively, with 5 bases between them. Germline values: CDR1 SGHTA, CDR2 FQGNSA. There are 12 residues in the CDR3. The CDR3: CASSLLKNTIYF. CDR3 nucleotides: TGTGCCAGCAGCTTACTAAAAAACACCATATATTTT.

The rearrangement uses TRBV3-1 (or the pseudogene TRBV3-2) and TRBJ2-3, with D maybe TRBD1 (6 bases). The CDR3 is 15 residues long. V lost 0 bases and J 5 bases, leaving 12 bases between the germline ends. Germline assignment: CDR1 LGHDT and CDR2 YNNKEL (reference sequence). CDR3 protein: CASSQDMGAVDTQYF. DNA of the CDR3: TGTGCCAGCAGCCAAGACATGGGGGCCGTAGATACGCAGTATTTT.

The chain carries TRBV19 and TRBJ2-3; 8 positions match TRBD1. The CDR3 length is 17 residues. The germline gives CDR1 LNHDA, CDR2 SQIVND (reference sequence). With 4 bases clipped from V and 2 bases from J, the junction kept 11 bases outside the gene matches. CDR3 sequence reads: CASSNLIRGLDTDTQYF. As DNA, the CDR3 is TGTGCCAGTAGTAACCTTATCAGGGGGCTTGACACAGATACGCAGTATTTT.

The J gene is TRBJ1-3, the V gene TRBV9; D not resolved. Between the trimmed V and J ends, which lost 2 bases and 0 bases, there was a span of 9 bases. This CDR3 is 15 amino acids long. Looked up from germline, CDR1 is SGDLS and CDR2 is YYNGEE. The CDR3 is CASSVEHTSGNTIYF. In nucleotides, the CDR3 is TGTGCCAGCAGCGTTGAACACACCTCTGGAAACACCATATATTTT.

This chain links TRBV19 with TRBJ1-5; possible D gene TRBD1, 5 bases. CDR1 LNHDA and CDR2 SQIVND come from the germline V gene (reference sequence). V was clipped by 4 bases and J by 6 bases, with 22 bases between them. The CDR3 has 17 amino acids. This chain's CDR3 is CASSTGASAGRTQPQHF. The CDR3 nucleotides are TGTGCCAGTAGTACCGGTGCCTCGGCAGGGCGGACTCAGCCCCAGCATTTT.

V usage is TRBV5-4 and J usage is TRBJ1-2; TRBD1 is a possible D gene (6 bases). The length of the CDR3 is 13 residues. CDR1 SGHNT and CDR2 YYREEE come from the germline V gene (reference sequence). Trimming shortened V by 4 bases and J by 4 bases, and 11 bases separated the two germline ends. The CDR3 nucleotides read TGTGCCAGCAGCCCTGACAGGACCTATGGCTACACCTTC. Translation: CASSPDRTYGYTF.

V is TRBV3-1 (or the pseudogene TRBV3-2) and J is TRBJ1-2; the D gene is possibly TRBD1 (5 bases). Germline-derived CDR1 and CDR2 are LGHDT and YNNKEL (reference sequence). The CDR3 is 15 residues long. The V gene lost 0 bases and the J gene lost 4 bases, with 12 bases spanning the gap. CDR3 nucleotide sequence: TGTGCCAGCAGCCAAGAGGGCAGGGTCGGCTATGGCTACACCTTC. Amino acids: CASSQEGRVGYGYTF.

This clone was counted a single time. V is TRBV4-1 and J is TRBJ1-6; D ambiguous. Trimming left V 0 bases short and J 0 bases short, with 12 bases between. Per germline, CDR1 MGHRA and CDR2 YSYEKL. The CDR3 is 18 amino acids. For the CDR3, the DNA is TGCGCCAGCAGCCAAGATCCAACCACGGGCTCCTATAATTCACCCCTCCACTTT. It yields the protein CASSQDPTTGSYNSPLHF.

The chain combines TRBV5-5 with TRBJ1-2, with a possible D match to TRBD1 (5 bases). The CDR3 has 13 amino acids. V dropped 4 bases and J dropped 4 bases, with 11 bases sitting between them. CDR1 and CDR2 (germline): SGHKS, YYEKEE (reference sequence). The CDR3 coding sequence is TGTGCCAGCAGCGCCAGGGTGACCTATGGCTACACCTTC. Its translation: CASSARVTYGYTF.

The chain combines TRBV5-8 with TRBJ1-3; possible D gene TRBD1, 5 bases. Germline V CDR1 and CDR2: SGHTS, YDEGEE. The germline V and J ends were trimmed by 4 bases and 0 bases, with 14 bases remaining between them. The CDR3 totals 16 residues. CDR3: CASSPRDFSSGNTIYF. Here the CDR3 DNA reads TGTGCCAGCAGCCCTCGGGACTTCAGCTCTGGAAACACCATATATTTT.

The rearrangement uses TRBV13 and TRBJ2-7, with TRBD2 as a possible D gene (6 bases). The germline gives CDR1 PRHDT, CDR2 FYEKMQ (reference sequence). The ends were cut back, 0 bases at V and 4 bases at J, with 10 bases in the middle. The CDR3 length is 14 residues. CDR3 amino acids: CASSLGRGIYEQYF. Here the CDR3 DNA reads TGTGCCAGCAGCTTAGGCCGGGGGATTTACGAGCAGTACTTC.

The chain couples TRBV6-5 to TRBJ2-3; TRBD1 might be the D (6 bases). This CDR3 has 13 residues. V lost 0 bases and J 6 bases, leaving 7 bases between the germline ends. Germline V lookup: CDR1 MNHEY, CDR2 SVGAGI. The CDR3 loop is CASSYSTGDTQYF. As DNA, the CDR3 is TGTGCCAGCAGTTACTCGACAGGCGATACGCAGTATTTT.